One and the same sample provided the 20 T cell receptor beta chains below, sequenced in a study of identifying expanded T cells in peripheral blood. Method: immunoSEQ multiplex PCR; TCRdb's copy keeps in-frame clones and lacks some. The sample consists of some 70,000 clones, 90% of them appearing once. Sequenced: blood. These receptors were obtained from a person aged 18-69 years in good health.

The CDR3 DNA sequence: TGTGCCAGCAGACCTAGACAGGGTAGCTATGGCTACACCTTC. Translation: CASRPRQGSYGYTF. The rearrangement uses TRBV6-4 and TRBJ1-2; the match to TRBD1 covers 7 bases. CDR1 is MRHNA and CDR2 is SNTAGT in the germline V gene. The CDR3 is 14 amino acids. Trimming cost V 6 bases and J 4 bases; bases outside gene matches: 8.

The genes are TRBV7-2 and TRBJ2-5; possible D gene TRBD1, 5 bases. The CDR3 loop spans 16 amino acids. CDR1 and CDR2 (germline): SGHTA, FQGNSA. V lost 3 bases and J lost 1, with 15 bases in between. CDR3 loop: CASSFWQGTFQETQYF. As DNA, the CDR3 is TGTGCCAGCAGCTTCTGGCAGGGAACCTTCCAAGAGACCCAGTACTTC.

The chain couples TRBV6-5 to TRBJ1-5, with TRBD1 identical over 8 bases. The CDR3 sequence is 14 residues long. Germline V lookup: CDR1 MNHEY, CDR2 SVGAGI. Germline trimming cut 6 bases from V and 7 bases from J; bases unmatched to any gene: 8. The CDR3 protein is CASSLDRGGQPQHF. The CDR3 nucleotides are TGTGCCAGCAGCTTAGACAGGGGAGGACAGCCCCAGCATTTT.

This clone was counted only a few times. This rearrangement joins TRBV7-2 to TRBJ2-1; D call uncertain. Germline V gene data show CDR1 as SGHTA and CDR2 as FQGNSA. This CDR3 is 14 amino acids long. The V end was cut by 8 bases, the J end by 9 bases, with 20 bases between. The CDR3 DNA is TGTGCCAGCTCCCCCTTGATTGGTATGGGTGAGCAGTTCTTC. Translation: CASSPLIGMGEQFF. The entire variable domain, with the rest obtained from reference TRBV7-2 and TRBJ2-1, is as follows: GAGVSQSPSNKVTEKGKDVELRCDPISGHTALYWYRQSLGQGLEFLIYFQGNSAPDKSGLPSDRFSAERTGGSVSTLTIQRTQQEDSAVYLCASSPLIGMGEQFFGPGTRLTVL.

The gene calls are TRBV7-2 and TRBJ2-7, with TRBD1 matching over 8 bases. J was trimmed by 4 bases and V by 1 base; bases with no gene match: 3. The CDR3 is 14 amino acids. CDR1 SGHTA and CDR2 FQGNSA come from the germline V gene. CDR3 loop: CASSLVGQGYEQYF. CDR3 DNA: TGTGCCAGCAGCTTAGTAGGACAGGGATACGAGCAGTACTTC.

The chain has TRBV19 and TRBJ2-7; D unclear. CDR3 length equals 17 residues. V lost 0 bases and J 3 bases, leaving 18 bases between the germline ends. The germline V gene encodes CDR1 LNHDA and CDR2 SQIVND (reference sequence). CDR3: CASSIDLFPHNFYEQYF. CDR3 DNA: TGTGCCAGTAGTATAGATCTCTTCCCCCACAACTTCTACGAGCAGTACTTC.

The chain recombines TRBV11-2 with TRBJ1-3, with 7 nucleotides matching TRBD1. Germline values: CDR1 SGHAT, CDR2 FQNNGV. The CDR3 length is 14 residues. J gave up 2 bases and V 2 bases, and 0 bases lay outside the gene matches. In nucleotides, the CDR3 is TGTGCCAGCAGCTTAACAGGGGCTGGAAACACCATATATTTT. Translated: CASSLTGAGNTIYF.

The rearrangement links TRBV6-5 to TRBJ1-3; D call uncertain. V lost 2 bases, J lost 7 bases, and 18 bases lay in between. The CDR3 sequence is 16 residues long. Germline V gene data show CDR1 as MNHEY and CDR2 as SVGAGI. This CDR3 is CASSYPSSPGWNTIYF. CDR3 nucleotides: TGTGCCAGCAGTTACCCTTCCTCGCCTGGATGGAACACCATATATTTT.

The CDR3 sequence is CASSPSGYDTDTQYF. The CDR3 region has the DNA TGTGCCAGCTCACCCAGCGGGTATGACACAGATACGCAGTATTTT. The rearrangement joins TRBV18 to TRBJ2-3, with D possibly matching TRBD2 (6 bases). Trimming pared 3 bases from V and 2 bases from J, leaving 12 bases between. The germline V gene has CDR1 KGHSH and CDR2 LQKENI. This CDR3 region has 15 residues.

This clone was recorded only once. V gene TRBV28 combines with J gene TRBJ2-3, with 7 bases fitting TRBD2. This CDR3 comprises 12 residues. Germline CDR1 MDHEN, CDR2 SYDVKM. The trim removed 11 bases at V and 6 bases at J, leaving 8 bases unmatched. The CDR3: CAAGRTSDTQYF. The CDR3 DNA reads TGTGCCGCCGGGAGGACGAGCGATACGCAGTATTTT.

The chain combines TRBV10-1 with TRBJ2-7, with D tentatively TRBD1 or TRBD2 (5 bases each). Germline V gene data show CDR1 as WNHNN and CDR2 as SYGVQD (reference sequence). V lost 10 bases to trimming and J lost 0 bases, with 19 bases between them. This CDR3 has 15 residues. The CDR3, as DNA: TGCGCCACCCCCGTGCCGGGACGGATCTCCTACGAGCAGTACTTC. Translating gives CATPVPGRISYEQYF.

The chain uses TRBV28 and TRBJ1-2, with TRBD1 identical over 7 bases. J was trimmed by 3 bases and V by 7 bases; bases with no gene match: 11. In germline, CDR1 is MDHEN, CDR2 SYDVKM. This CDR3 is 15 amino acids long. The CDR3 sequence: CASTSSRDRHYGYTF. CDR3 DNA: TGTGCCAGCACCTCTTCCCGGGACAGACACTATGGCTACACCTTC.

The gene calls are TRBV6-1 and TRBJ1-4; the D gene is possibly TRBD1 (6 bases). With 7 bases removed from V and 0 bases from J, the gap between germline ends came to 12 bases. This CDR3 has 15 amino acids. Per germline, CDR1 MNHNS and CDR2 SASEGT. CDR3 sequence reads: CASNTGKATNEKLFF. In DNA, the CDR3 is TGTGCCAGCAATACAGGGAAGGCAACTAATGAAAAACTGTTTTTT.

V and J are TRBV7-2 and TRBJ2-5; tentative D call: TRBD1 (5 bases). The CDR3 consists of 16 residues. Per the germline V gene, CDR1 is SGHTA and CDR2 is FQGNSA. Trimming stripped 5 bases from V and 1 base from J, with 17 bases between. The chain's CDR3 is CASSGSPGNGQETQYF. CDR3 bases: TGTGCCAGCAGCGGAAGCCCAGGGAATGGCCAAGAGACCCAGTACTTC.

V is TRBV7-2 and J is TRBJ2-7, with D possibly TRBD1 on 6 matching bases. Looked up from germline, CDR1 is SGHTA and CDR2 is FQGNSA. The ends were cut back, 5 bases at V and 2 bases at J, with 13 bases in the middle. This CDR3 comprises 14 residues. The CDR3 DNA is TGTGCCAGCAGCCCCCAGACAGGCGCCTACGAGCAGTACTTC. It codes for CASSPQTGAYEQYF.

The chain couples TRBV28 to TRBJ1-5; possibly TRBD1 for D (5 bases). V was cut by 0 bases and J by 2 bases, with 8 bases left in between. Germline CDR1 and CDR2: MDHEN and SYDVKM. This CDR3 comprises 15 residues. The CDR3 sequence is CASSLWGDRNQPQHF. DNA of the CDR3: TGTGCCAGCAGTTTATGGGGGGATCGCAATCAGCCCCAGCATTTT.

The rearrangement links TRBV15 to TRBJ2-3; TRBD1 matches at 9 bases. Germline trimming cut 0 bases from V and 8 bases from J; bases unmatched to any gene: 3. CDR3 length: 14 amino acids. Germline V CDR1 and CDR2: LNHNV, YYDKDF (reference sequence). The CDR3 sequence: CATSRDRTGVTQYF. The CDR3 bases are TGTGCCACCAGCAGAGACAGGACAGGGGTTACGCAGTATTTT.

This chain links TRBV5-1 with TRBJ2-1; tentative D call: TRBD2 (5 bases). V was pared by 0 bases and J by 0 bases, with 7 bases between. CDR3 length: 15 amino acids. Germline loops: CDR1 SGHRS, CDR2 YFSETQ. The CDR3 region is CASSLVGSSYNEQFF. For the CDR3, the DNA is TGCGCCAGCAGCTTGGTGGGGAGCTCCTACAATGAGCAGTTCTTC. Variable domain in full (rest from reference TRBV5-1 and TRBJ2-1): KAGVTQTPRYLIKTRGQQVTLSCSPISGHRSVSWYQQTPGQGLQFLFEYFSETQRNKGNFPGRFSGRQFSNSRSEMNVSTLELGDSALYLCASSLVGSSYNEQFFGPGTRLTVL.

V gene TRBV2 combines with J gene TRBJ1-5; D remains ambiguous. The germline V gene encodes CDR1 SNHLY and CDR2 FYNNEI. The CDR3 consists of 14 residues. Trimming removed 7 bases at V and 0 bases at J, with 10 bases between. CDR3 in DNA: TGTGCCAGCAACGGAGAATATAGCAATCAGCCCCAGCATTTT. It codes for CASNGEYSNQPQHF. The variable domain in full, completed from reference TRBV2 and TRBJ1-5, reads EPEVTQTPSHQVTQMGQEVILRCVPISNHLYFYWYRQILGQKVEFLVSFYNNEISEKSEIFDDQFSVERPDGSNFTLKIRSTKLEDSAMYFCASNGEYSNQPQHFGDGTRLSIL.

J is TRBJ2-1 and V is TRBV28, with TRBD1 matching 8 bases. The V segment lost 5 bases and the J segment 9 bases; nucleotides outside the gene matches: 3. This CDR3 contains 12 residues. In germline, CDR1 is MDHEN, CDR2 SYDVKM. In DNA form, the CDR3 reads TGTGCCAGCAGTCCCGACAGGGGTGAGCAGTTCTTC. Protein sequence: CASSPDRGEQFF.